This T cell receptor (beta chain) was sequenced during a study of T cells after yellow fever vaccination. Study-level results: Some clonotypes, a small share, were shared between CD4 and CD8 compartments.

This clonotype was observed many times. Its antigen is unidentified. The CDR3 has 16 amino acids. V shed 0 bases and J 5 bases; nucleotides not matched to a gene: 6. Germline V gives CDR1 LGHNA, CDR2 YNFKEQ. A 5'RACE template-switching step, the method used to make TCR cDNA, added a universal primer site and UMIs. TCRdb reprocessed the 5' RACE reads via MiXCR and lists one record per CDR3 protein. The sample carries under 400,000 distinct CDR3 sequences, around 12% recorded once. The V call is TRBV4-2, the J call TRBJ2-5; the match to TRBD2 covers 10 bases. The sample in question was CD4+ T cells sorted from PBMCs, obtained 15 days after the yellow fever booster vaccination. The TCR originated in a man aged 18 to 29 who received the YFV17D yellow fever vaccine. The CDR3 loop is CASSQEAGGLFETQYF. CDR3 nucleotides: TGTGCCAGCAGCCAAGAAGCGGGGGGGCTATTTGAGACCCAGTACTTC.